Listed here is a single T cell receptor (beta chain). This CDR3 has 16 residues. Germline CDR1 is MDHEN and CDR2 is SYDVKM. Trimming at V came to 5 bases and at J to 7 bases, leaving 13 bases not matched to a gene. The sample originates from a study of CD8 T cells in Susac syndrome. Whole-study context: About 6 sequenced Susac syndrome patients had clinically active disease, while fewer than 10 were in remission.

Random hexamers were used to reverse transcribe about 0.5 to 1 ug of RNA. MiXCR, run by TCRdb on the immunoSEQ multiplex PCR reads, gives a single entry per CDR3 protein. The table lists hundreds of thousands of distinct CDR3 sequences, about 96% of them singletons, with 0.08% to 0.11% in the top ten. Material: CD4+ T cells from PBMCs. The chain recombines TRBV28 with TRBJ2-1, with 8 bases aligning to TRBD2. This sequence originates from a human donor with Susac syndrome. CDR3 bases: TGTGCCAGCAGTACCGATCTCACGGGAGGGAGGAATGAGCAGTTCTTC. Translating gives CASSTDLTGGRNEQFF. The full variable domain, completed using reference TRBV28 and TRBJ2-1, is DVKVTQSSRYLVKRTGEKVFLECVQDMDHENMFWYRQDPGLGLRLIYFSYDVKMKEKGDIPEGYSVSREKKERFSLILESASTNQTSMYLCASSTDLTGGRNEQFFGPGTRLTVL.